These 17 T cell receptor beta chains were sequenced from one sample in a study of blood T cell repertoires in COVID-19. Using immunoSEQ multiplex PCR, the repertoire was profiled, and TCRdb retains in-frame clones only, with some absent. This table holds over 75,000 clones, 65% to 85% found once. The source material was peripheral blood. The receptors stem from a man aged 65 to 85 with acute or convalescent COVID-19.

This rearrangement joins TRBV5-5 to TRBJ2-1; 7 nucleotides match TRBD2. Germline assignment: CDR1 SGHKS and CDR2 YYEKEE (reference sequence). The CDR3 is 15 amino acids. V shed 4 bases and J 0 bases; nucleotides not matched to a gene: 4. The CDR3 region is CASSAGTNSYNEQFF. CDR3 nucleotide sequence: TGTGCCAGCAGCGCCGGGACTAACTCCTACAATGAGCAGTTCTTC. Together with reference TRBV5-5 and TRBJ2-1, the CDR3 gives the full variable domain: DAGVTQSPTHLIKTRGQQVTLRCSPISGHKSVSWYQQVLGQGPQFIFQYYEKEERGRGNFPDRFSARQFPNYSSELNVNALLLGDSALYLCASSAGTNSYNEQFFGPGTRLTVL.

The chain joins TRBV5-4 to TRBJ2-7; TRBD2 might be the D (6 bases). Germline V gene data show CDR1 as SGHNT and CDR2 as YYREEE (reference sequence). Trimming cost V 0 bases and J 0 bases, with 10 bases left between them. This CDR3 is 15 amino acids long. The CDR3 DNA is TGTGCCAGCAGCTTGGGCGGGGAGAGCTCCTACGAGCAGTACTTC. Its translation is CASSLGGESSYEQYF.

The chain couples TRBV7-9 to TRBJ2-3, with 8 nucleotides matching TRBD1. CDR1 SEHNR and CDR2 FQNEAQ come from the germline V gene (reference sequence). V lost 4 bases and J lost 3; bases outside the gene matches: 15. This CDR3 has 18 residues. The CDR3 DNA is TGTGCCAGCAGCTCCGGACAGGGAATAGGAGAACGGACAGATACGCAGTATTTT. Protein: CASSSGQGIGERTDTQYF.

The chain has TRBV11-2 and TRBJ2-1; TRBD2 aligns across 10 bases. J gave up 4 bases and V 3 bases, and 3 bases lay outside the gene matches. From germline, CDR1 is SGHAT and CDR2 FQNNGV. The CDR3 is 15 residues long. In nucleotides, the CDR3 is TGTGCCAGCAGCTTGGTAGCGGGGGGTTACAATGAGCAGTTCTTC. Amino acid sequence: CASSLVAGGYNEQFF.

This CDR3 is CASSLSRTFNEKLFF. The CDR3, as DNA: TGTGCCAGCAGCTTGTCCCGGACTTTTAATGAAAAACTGTTTTTT. The genes are TRBV5-6 and TRBJ1-4; D remains unclear. Germline CDR1 is SGHDT and CDR2 is YYEEEE. Between the trimmed V and J ends, which lost 1 base and 4 bases, there was a span of 11 bases. This CDR3 spans 15 amino acids.

The chain is built from TRBV7-9 and TRBJ2-6; a weak D match, TRBD1 (6 bases). The germline V and J ends were trimmed by 0 bases and 2 bases, with 8 bases remaining between them. This CDR3 has 16 residues. Germline CDR1 is SEHNR and CDR2 is FQNEAQ (reference sequence). CDR3 protein: CASSLAGGTGANVLTF. Here the CDR3 DNA reads TGTGCCAGCAGCTTAGCAGGGGGAACTGGGGCCAACGTCCTGACTTTC.

The rearrangement joins TRBV29-1 to TRBJ1-2; D possibly corresponds to TRBD1 (5 bases). The V gene's germline CDR1 is SQVTM and CDR2 ANQGSEA. The CDR3 extends over 14 amino acids. The germline V and J ends were trimmed by 0 bases and 0 bases, with 8 bases remaining between them. CDR3 amino acids: CSVEERQTNYGYTF. Here the CDR3 DNA reads TGCAGCGTTGAAGAACGACAGACTAACTATGGCTACACCTTC.

This clone was recorded a few times. The chain links TRBV7-8 to TRBJ2-7, with TRBD2 identical over 10 bases. CDR1 SGHVS and CDR2 FQNEAQ come from the germline V gene. V lost 6 bases to trimming and J lost 0 bases; unmatched junction nucleotides: 5. The CDR3 extends over 15 amino acids. The CDR3 DNA follows: TGTGCCAGCAGACCTCTAGCGGGGGCCTCCTACGAGCAGTACTTC. Its protein is CASRPLAGASYEQYF.

The gene calls are TRBV19 and TRBJ2-1; D is possibly TRBD1 (5 bases). V lost 1 base and J lost 10, with 5 bases in between. CDR3 length equals 11 residues. Germline CDR1 LNHDA, CDR2 SQIVND (reference sequence). The CDR3 spells CASSIGGEQFF. CDR3 nucleotide sequence: TGTGCCAGTAGTATAGGGGGCGAGCAGTTCTTC. Complete variable domain (other parts from reference TRBV19 and TRBJ2-1): DGGITQSPKYLFRKEGQNVTLSCEQNLNHDAMYWYRQDPGQGLRLIYYSQIVNDFQKGDIAEGYSVSREKKESFPLTVTSAQKNPTAFYLCASSIGGEQFFGPGTRLTVL.

The rearrangement links TRBV28 to TRBJ2-3, with TRBD2 matching 9 bases. Looked up from germline, CDR1 is MDHEN and CDR2 is SYDVKM. The CDR3 sequence is 16 residues long. V lost 10 bases, J lost 2 bases, and 13 bases stayed unmatched. The DNA for the CDR3 is TGTGCCATCCAGTTTAGGAGCGGGGGGATCACAGATACGCAGTATTTT. Its translation: CAIQFRSGGITDTQYF.

V gene TRBV5-1 combines with J gene TRBJ2-2; D possibly corresponds to TRBD2 (5 bases). The CDR3 contains 15 residues. V gave up 0 bases and J gave up 4 bases, with 10 bases separating them. Germline CDR1 is SGHRS and CDR2 is YFSETQ. The DNA for the CDR3 is TGCGCCAGCAGCTTGGCTGTAGAGGGCACCGGGGAGCTGTTTTTT. This encodes CASSLAVEGTGELFF.

In DNA, the CDR3 is TGTGCCACCAGTGACCCATACCAGGGGGCGTACGCAGATACGCAGTATTTT. Its translation is CATSDPYQGAYADTQYF. The chain joins TRBV24-1 to TRBJ2-3; 8 positions match TRBD1. From germline, CDR1 is KGHDR and CDR2 SFDVKD. CDR3 length: 17 residues. Trimming at V came to 4 bases and at J to 4 bases, leaving 12 bases not matched to a gene.

This clone was observed a single time. This sequence joins TRBV28 and TRBJ1-2; tentatively, D is TRBD1 (6 bases). The V and J ends lost 2 bases and 6 bases respectively, with 7 bases between them. Germline V lookup: CDR1 MDHEN, CDR2 SYDVKM. This CDR3 is built from 12 residues. Written as DNA, the CDR3 is TGTGCCAGCAGTTTACAGGGGAATGGCTACACCTTC. Its translation: CASSLQGNGYTF.

The rearrangement joins TRBV10-3 to TRBJ2-3; 12 bases align to TRBD1. The CDR3 is made up of 15 amino acids. With 7 bases clipped from V and 3 bases from J, the junction kept 5 bases outside the gene matches. Per the germline V gene, CDR1 is ENHRY and CDR2 is SYGVKD. CDR3 residues: CAITMGQGATDTQYF. The CDR3 DNA reads as TGTGCCATCACTATGGGACAGGGGGCAACAGATACGCAGTATTTT.

This clone was seen only a few times. The V and J genes are TRBV9 and TRBJ2-7; a possible D gene is TRBD2 (6 bases). The germline gives CDR1 SGDLS, CDR2 YYNGEE. With 4 bases removed from V and 3 bases from J, the gap between germline ends came to 14 bases. This CDR3 has 14 amino acids. CDR3 sequence: CASSPGGVSYEQYF. In nucleotides, the CDR3 is TGTGCCAGCAGCCCGGGCGGGGTTAGCTACGAGCAGTACTTC.

The CDR3 protein is CASASGGELFF. The CDR3 DNA reads TGTGCCAGTGCTTCGGGGGGGGAGCTGTTTTTT. This chain connects TRBV12-3 or TRBV12-4 to TRBJ2-2; a possible D gene is TRBD2 (5 bases). The CDR3 runs to 11 residues. V was clipped by 9 bases and J by 8 bases, with 10 bases between them.

The chain employs TRBV28 and TRBJ1-1, with D maybe TRBD1 (6 bases). The length of the CDR3 is 16 residues. Trimming pared 8 bases from V and 0 bases from J, leaving 19 bases between. Germline V lookup: CDR1 MDHEN, CDR2 SYDVKM. CDR3 protein: CASRTAGLLLNTEAFF. The DNA for the CDR3 is TGTGCCAGCCGGACAGCGGGGCTACTACTGAACACTGAAGCTTTCTTT.